In its sample, the clone carrying this TCR beta chain was seen a few times. The source of the sample is a study of cytomegalovirus exposure and HLA in healthy donors. Germline V gene data show CDR1 as SGDLS and CDR2 as YYNGEE. The CDR3 is 15 residues long. The J segment lost 2 bases and the V segment lost 2 bases, leaving 0 bases of the junction unmatched. A multiplex PCR was run with 60 Vbeta primers and 13 Jbeta primers. Some clones are missing from TCRdb's copy, which holds only in-frame ones; the method was immunoSEQ multiplex PCR. The sample records 140,000 or so clones, roughly three fifths being singletons.

The J gene is TRBJ2-1, the V gene TRBV9; 11 bases match TRBD1. Sequencing was performed on PBMCs. The source is an older woman in good health and CMV-seronegative. The CDR3 loop is CASSVGQGAYNEQFF. The CDR3 DNA sequence: TGTGCCAGCAGCGTGGGACAGGGGGCCTACAATGAGCAGTTCTTC.